This is a list of T cell receptor beta chains from one sample in a study of T-cell reconstitution after alpha-beta-depleted transplantation in children. Using its own MiXCR run on the PCR reads, TCRdb lists one record per CDR3 protein. Among some 830,000 distinct CDR3 sequences listed, 16% were seen once. The sequences come from PBMCs, mostly from graft donor cells, collected 360 days after TCRalphabeta/CD19-depleted stem cell transplant. The receptors derive from a male patient younger than 18 who had a stem cell transplant for acute lymphoblastic leukemia, so the T cells may come from the graft donor. Both conserved end residues are part of each CDR3. The order of the fields is CDR3 protein, CDR3 DNA, J gene, clone size, D gene, V gene. D genes are given only for firm matches. Rows may omit the clone size; those that give it use once, few, many or a size class.

CDR3 protein: CASRNRDAKNIQYF; CDR3 DNA: TGTGCCAGCAGAAACCGGGATGCCAAAAACATTCAGTACTTC; J gene: TRBJ2-4; clone size: .; D gene: .; V gene: TRBV12-3/TRBV12-4
CDR3 protein: CASSPEMSTDTQYF; CDR3 DNA: TGTGCCAGCAGTCCCGAGATGAGCACAGATACGCAGTATTTT; J gene: TRBJ2-3; clone size: .; D gene: .; V gene: TRBV27
CDR3 protein: CASRKQGGRLDEQFF; CDR3 DNA: TGCGCCAGCCGGAAACAGGGGGGGCGGTTGGATGAGCAGTTCTTC; J gene: TRBJ2-1; clone size: few; D gene: .; V gene: TRBV4-1
CDR3 protein: CASIVGGPETDTQYF; CDR3 DNA: TGTGCCAGCATAGTAGGAGGGCCTGAGACAGATACGCAGTATTTT; J gene: TRBJ2-3; clone size: many; D gene: .; V gene: TRBV7-2
CDR3 protein: CASSPKTGPPSGANVLTF; CDR3 DNA: TGTGCCAGCAGTCCGAAGACAGGGCCTCCCTCTGGGGCCAACGTCCTGACTTTC; J gene: TRBJ2-6; clone size: .; D gene: TRBD1; V gene: TRBV11-1
CDR3 protein: CASSLSQGRGYGYTF; CDR3 DNA: TGTGCCAGCAGCTTGAGCCAGGGGAGGGGATATGGCTACACCTTC; J gene: TRBJ1-2; clone size: many; D gene: .; V gene: TRBV5-6
CDR3 protein: CSGNRDRGHNEQFF; CDR3 DNA: TGCAGCGGGAACCGGGACAGGGGACACAATGAGCAGTTCTTC; J gene: TRBJ2-1; clone size: many; D gene: TRBD1; V gene: TRBV29-1
CDR3 protein: CASRGQGDDYGYTF; CDR3 DNA: TGCGCCAGCAGGGGACAGGGGGATGACTATGGCTACACCTTC; J gene: TRBJ1-2; clone size: .; D gene: TRBD1; V gene: TRBV5-1
CDR3 protein: CSARSQTAFGEQFF; CDR3 DNA: TGCAGTGCTAGATCCCAGACGGCCTTCGGTGAGCAGTTCTTC; J gene: TRBJ2-1; clone size: .; D gene: .; V gene: TRBV20-1
CDR3 protein: CASSWTAFTPYEQYF; CDR3 DNA: TGCGCCAGCAGCTGGACAGCCTTCACACCTTACGAGCAGTACTTC; J gene: TRBJ2-7; clone size: many; D gene: .; V gene: TRBV5-1
CDR3 protein: CASSFVVYQYQETQYF; CDR3 DNA: TGTGCCAGCAGTTTCGTAGTCTACCAATACCAAGAGACCCAGTACTTC; J gene: TRBJ2-5; clone size: few; D gene: .; V gene: TRBV28
CDR3 protein: CASSQQSGETYYNEQFF; CDR3 DNA: TGTGCCAGCAGCCAACAAAGTGGGGAGACATACTACAATGAGCAGTTCTTC; J gene: TRBJ2-1; clone size: .; D gene: .; V gene: TRBV3-1
CDR3 protein: CASSSGLGELFF; CDR3 DNA: TGTGCCAGCAGCTCGGGACTAGGGGAGCTGTTTTTT; J gene: TRBJ2-2; clone size: few; D gene: TRBD2; V gene: TRBV5-5
CDR3 protein: CASSQDGVPPDTQYF; CDR3 DNA: TGTGCCAGCAGCCAAGACGGGGTACCCCCAGATACGCAGTATTTT; J gene: TRBJ2-3; clone size: few; D gene: .; V gene: TRBV3-1
CDR3 protein: CASSRQGRRETQYF; CDR3 DNA: TGTGCCAGCAGCCGTCAGGGTAGACGGGAGACCCAGTACTTC; J gene: TRBJ2-5; clone size: few; D gene: .; V gene: TRBV6-7
CDR3 protein: CASSPGTGVAIEPQHF; CDR3 DNA: TGTGCCAGCAGTCCCGGGACAGGGGTAGCCATTGAGCCCCAGCATTTT; J gene: TRBJ1-5; clone size: few; D gene: TRBD1; V gene: TRBV7-9
CDR3 protein: CASSYSAGMASGNTIYF; CDR3 DNA: TGTGCCAGCAGTTACTCTGCAGGAATGGCCTCTGGAAACACCATATATTTT; J gene: TRBJ1-3; clone size: few; D gene: .; V gene: TRBV6-5
CDR3 protein: CASNLQGRHSYEQYF; CDR3 DNA: TGTGCCAGCAACCTACAGGGGCGTCACTCCTACGAGCAGTACTTC; J gene: TRBJ2-7; clone size: few; D gene: TRBD1; V gene: TRBV28
CDR3 protein: CASSDGRATRAGELFF; CDR3 DNA: TGTGCCAGCAGTGACGGGAGGGCCACTAGGGCTGGGGAGCTGTTTTTT; J gene: TRBJ2-2; clone size: .; D gene: TRBD2; V gene: TRBV2
CDR3 protein: CASSNLAGGQDTQYF; CDR3 DNA: TGTGCCAGCAGCAATCTAGCGGGAGGTCAGGATACGCAGTATTTT; J gene: TRBJ2-3; clone size: many; D gene: TRBD2; V gene: TRBV14
CDR3 protein: CSAMTVNTGELFF; CDR3 DNA: TGCAGTGCTATGACCGTGAACACCGGGGAGCTGTTTTTT; J gene: TRBJ2-2; clone size: few; D gene: .; V gene: TRBV20-1
CDR3 protein: CSARDPGTQIDEQYF; CDR3 DNA: TGCAGTGCTAGAGACCCCGGGACGCAGATCGACGAGCAGTACTTC; J gene: TRBJ2-7; clone size: few; D gene: .; V gene: TRBV20-1
CDR3 protein: CASNSPPDTQYF; CDR3 DNA: TGTGCCAGCAACTCCCCCCCAGATACGCAGTATTTT; J gene: TRBJ2-3; clone size: .; D gene: .; V gene: TRBV27
CDR3 protein: CASSVAGRETQYF; CDR3 DNA: TGTGCCAGCAGCGTAGCCGGTCGAGAGACCCAGTACTTC; J gene: TRBJ2-5; clone size: .; D gene: .; V gene: TRBV9